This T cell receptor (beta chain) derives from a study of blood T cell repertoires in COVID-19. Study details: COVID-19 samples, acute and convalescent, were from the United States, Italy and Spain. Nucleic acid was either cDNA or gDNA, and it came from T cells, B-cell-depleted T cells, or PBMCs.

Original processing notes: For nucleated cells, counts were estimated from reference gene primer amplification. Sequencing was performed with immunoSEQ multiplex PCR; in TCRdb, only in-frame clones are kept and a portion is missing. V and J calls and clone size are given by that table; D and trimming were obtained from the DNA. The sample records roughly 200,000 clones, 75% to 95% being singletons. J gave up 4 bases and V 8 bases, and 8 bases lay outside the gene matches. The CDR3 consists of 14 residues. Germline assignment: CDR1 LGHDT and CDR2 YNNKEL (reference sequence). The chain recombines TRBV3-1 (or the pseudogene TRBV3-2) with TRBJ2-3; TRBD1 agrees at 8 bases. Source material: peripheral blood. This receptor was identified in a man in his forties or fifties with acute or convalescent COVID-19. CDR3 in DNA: TGTGCCAGCCAAGGACAGGGTAGGGCAGATACGCAGTATTTT. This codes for CASQGQGRADTQYF.